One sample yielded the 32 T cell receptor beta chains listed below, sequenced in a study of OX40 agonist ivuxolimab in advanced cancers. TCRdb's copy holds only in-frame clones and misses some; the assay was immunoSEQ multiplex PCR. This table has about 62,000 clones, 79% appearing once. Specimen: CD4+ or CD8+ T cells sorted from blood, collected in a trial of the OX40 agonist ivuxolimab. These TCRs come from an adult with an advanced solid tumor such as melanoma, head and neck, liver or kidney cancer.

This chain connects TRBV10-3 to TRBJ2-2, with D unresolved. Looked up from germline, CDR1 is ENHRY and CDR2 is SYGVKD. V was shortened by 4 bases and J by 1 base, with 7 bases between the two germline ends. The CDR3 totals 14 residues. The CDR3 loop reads CAISAYKNTGELFF. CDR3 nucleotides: TGTGCCATCAGTGCTTACAAGAACACCGGGGAGCTGTTTTTT.

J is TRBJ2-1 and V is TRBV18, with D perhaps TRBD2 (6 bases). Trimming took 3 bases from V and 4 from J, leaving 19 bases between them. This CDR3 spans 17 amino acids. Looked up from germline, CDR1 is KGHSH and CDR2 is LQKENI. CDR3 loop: CASSPVLFSGTYNEQFF. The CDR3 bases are TGTGCCAGCTCACCGGTGCTGTTTAGCGGAACTTACAATGAGCAGTTCTTC.

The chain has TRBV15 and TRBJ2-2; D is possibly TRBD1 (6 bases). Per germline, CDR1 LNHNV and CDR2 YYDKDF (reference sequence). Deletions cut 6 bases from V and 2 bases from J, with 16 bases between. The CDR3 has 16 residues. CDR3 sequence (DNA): TGTGCCACCAGGGATACCGGGACATTTAACACCGGGGAGCTGTTTTTT. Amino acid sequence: CATRDTGTFNTGELFF.

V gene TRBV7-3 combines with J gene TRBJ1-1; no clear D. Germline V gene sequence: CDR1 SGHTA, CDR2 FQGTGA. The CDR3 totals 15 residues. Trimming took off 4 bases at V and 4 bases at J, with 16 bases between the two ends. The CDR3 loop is CASSSQADLTTEAFF. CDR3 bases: TGTGCCAGCAGCTCTCAAGCAGACCTGACCACTGAAGCTTTCTTT.

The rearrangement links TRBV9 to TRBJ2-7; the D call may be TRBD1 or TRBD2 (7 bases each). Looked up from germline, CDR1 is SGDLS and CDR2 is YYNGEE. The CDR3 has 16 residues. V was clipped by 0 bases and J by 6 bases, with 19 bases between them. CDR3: CASSVGEGARVSEQYF. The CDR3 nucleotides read TGTGCCAGCAGCGTAGGGGAGGGGGCGCGGGTCTCCGAGCAGTACTTC.

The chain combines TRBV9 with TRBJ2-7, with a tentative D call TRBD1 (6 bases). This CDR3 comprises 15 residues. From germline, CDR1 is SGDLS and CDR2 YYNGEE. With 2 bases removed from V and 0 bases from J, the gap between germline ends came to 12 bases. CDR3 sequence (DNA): TGTGCCAGCAGCGTCAGGAGGACAGACTCCTACGAGCAGTACTTC. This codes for CASSVRRTDSYEQYF.

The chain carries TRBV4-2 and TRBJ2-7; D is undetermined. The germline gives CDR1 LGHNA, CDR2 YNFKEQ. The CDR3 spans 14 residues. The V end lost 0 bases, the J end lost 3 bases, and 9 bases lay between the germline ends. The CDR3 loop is CASSQEVVVYEQYF. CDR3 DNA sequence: TGTGCCAGCAGCCAAGAAGTGGTAGTCTACGAGCAGTACTTC.

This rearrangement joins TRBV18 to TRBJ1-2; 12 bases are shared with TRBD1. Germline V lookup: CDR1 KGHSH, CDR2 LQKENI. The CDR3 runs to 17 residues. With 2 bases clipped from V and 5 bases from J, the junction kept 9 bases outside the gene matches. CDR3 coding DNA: TGTGCCAGCTCACCAACGGGACAGGGGGCGCTTGGGTATGGCTACACCTTC. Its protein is CASSPTGQGALGYGYTF.

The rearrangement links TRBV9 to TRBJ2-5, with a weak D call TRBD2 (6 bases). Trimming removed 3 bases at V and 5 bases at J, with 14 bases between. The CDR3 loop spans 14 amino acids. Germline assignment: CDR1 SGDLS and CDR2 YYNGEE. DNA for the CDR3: TGTGCCAGCAGCGGTAGCGGTGTTTTGGAGACCCAGTACTTC. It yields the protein CASSGSGVLETQYF.

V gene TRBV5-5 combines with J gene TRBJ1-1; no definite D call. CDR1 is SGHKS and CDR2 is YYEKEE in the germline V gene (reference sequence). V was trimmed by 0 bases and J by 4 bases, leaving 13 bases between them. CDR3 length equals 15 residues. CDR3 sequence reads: CASSLVGFAGTEAFF. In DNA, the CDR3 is TGTGCCAGCAGCTTGGTTGGGTTCGCTGGCACTGAAGCTTTCTTT.

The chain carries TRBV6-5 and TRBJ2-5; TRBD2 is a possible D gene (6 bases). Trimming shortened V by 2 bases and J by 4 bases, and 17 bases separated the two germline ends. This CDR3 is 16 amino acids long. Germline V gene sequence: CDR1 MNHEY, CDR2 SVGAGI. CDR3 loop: CASSYPTIDGGETQYF. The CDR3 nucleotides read TGTGCCAGCAGTTACCCGACTATCGACGGGGGAGAGACCCAGTACTTC.

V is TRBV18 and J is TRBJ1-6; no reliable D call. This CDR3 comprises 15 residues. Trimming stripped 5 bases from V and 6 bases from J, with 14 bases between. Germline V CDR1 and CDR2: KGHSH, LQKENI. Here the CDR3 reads CASSNRQERNSPLHF. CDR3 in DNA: TGTGCCAGCTCAAATCGACAAGAACGTAATTCACCCCTCCACTTT.

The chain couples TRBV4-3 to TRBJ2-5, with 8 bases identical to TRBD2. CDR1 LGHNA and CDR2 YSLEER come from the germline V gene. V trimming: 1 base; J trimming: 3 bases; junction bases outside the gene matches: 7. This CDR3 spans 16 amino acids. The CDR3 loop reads CASSQGAGGGEETQYF. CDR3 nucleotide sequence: TGCGCCAGCAGCCAAGGGGCGGGGGGCGGAGAAGAGACCCAGTACTTC.

CDR3 residues: CASSSHSEEQFF. The CDR3, as DNA: TGTGCCAGCAGTTCGCATAGTGAAGAGCAGTTCTTC. The chain links TRBV27 to TRBJ2-1; D unclear. This CDR3 contains 12 residues. In germline, CDR1 is MNHEY, CDR2 SMNVEV (reference sequence). V dropped 4 bases and J dropped 10 bases, with 11 bases sitting between them.

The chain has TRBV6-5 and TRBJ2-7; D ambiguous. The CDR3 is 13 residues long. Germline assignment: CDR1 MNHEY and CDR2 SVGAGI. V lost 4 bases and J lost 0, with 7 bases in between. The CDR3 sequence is CASSLTVSYEQYF. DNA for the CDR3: TGTGCCAGCAGTTTGACGGTCTCCTACGAGCAGTACTTC.

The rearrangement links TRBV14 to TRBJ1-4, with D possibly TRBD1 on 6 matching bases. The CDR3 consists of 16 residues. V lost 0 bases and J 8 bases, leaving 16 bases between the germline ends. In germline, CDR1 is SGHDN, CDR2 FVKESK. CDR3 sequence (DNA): TGTGCCAGCAGCCAAGATTTGGGGGCGTTAAGCGAAAAACTGTTTTTT. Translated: CASSQDLGALSEKLFF.

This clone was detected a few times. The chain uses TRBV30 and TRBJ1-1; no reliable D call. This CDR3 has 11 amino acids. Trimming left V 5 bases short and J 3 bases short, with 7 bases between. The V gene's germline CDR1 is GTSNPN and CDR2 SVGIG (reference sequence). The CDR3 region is CAWSGDTEAFF. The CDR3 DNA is TGTGCCTGGTCTGGTGACACTGAAGCTTTCTTT.

The CDR3 reads CASSQRGKTYNEQFF. The CDR3 DNA reads TGTGCCAGCAGCCAGCGGGGCAAAACCTACAATGAGCAGTTCTTC. This chain uses TRBV28 with TRBJ2-1, with 7 bases aligning to TRBD2. Germline V lookup: CDR1 MDHEN, CDR2 SYDVKM. The J segment lost 2 bases and the V segment lost 6 bases, leaving 7 bases of the junction unmatched. The CDR3 loop spans 15 amino acids.

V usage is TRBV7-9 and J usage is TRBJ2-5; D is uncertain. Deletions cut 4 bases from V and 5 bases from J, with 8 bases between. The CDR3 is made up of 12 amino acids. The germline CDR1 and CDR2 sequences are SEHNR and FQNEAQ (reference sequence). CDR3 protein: CASSWVTETQYF. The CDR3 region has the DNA TGTGCCAGCAGCTGGGTTACGGAGACCCAGTACTTC.

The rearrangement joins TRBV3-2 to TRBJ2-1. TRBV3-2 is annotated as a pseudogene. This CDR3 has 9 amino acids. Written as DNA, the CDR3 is TGTGCCAGCAGCCCTGAGCAGTTCTTC. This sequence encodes CASSPEQFF.

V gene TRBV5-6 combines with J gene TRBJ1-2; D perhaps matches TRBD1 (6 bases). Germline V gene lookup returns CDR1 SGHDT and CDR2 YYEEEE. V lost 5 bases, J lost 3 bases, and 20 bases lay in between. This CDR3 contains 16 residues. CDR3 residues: CASSSDRLTSHYGYTF. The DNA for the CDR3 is TGTGCCAGCAGTTCCGACAGGCTTACATCCCACTATGGCTACACCTTC.

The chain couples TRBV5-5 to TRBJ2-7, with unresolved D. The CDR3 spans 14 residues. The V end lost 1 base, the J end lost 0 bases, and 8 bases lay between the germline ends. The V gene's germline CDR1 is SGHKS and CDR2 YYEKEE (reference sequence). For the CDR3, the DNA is TGTGCCAGCAGCTTGAGTGGGGACTCCTACGAGCAGTACTTC. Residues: CASSLSGDSYEQYF.

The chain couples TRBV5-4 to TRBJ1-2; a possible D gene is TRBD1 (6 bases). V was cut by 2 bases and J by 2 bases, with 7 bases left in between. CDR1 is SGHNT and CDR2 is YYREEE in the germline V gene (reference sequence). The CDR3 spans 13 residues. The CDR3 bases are TGTGCCAGCAGCTTTGGACAGAACTATGGCTACACCTTC. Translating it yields CASSFGQNYGYTF.

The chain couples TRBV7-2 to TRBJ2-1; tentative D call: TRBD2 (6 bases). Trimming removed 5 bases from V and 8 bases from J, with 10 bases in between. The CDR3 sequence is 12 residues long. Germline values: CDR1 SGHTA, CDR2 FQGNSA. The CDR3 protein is CASSKTSYEQFF. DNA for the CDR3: TGTGCCAGCAGCAAGACTAGTTATGAGCAGTTCTTC. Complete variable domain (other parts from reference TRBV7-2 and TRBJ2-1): GAGVSQSPSNKVTEKGKDVELRCDPISGHTALYWYRQSLGQGLEFLIYFQGNSAPDKSGLPSDRFSAERTGGSVSTLTIQRTQQEDSAVYLCASSKTSYEQFFGPGTRLTVL.

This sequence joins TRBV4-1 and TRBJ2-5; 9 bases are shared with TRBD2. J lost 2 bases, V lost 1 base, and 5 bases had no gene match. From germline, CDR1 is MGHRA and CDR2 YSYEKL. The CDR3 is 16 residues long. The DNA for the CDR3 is TGCGCCAGCAGCCAAGGAGTTAGCGGGGGACAAGAGACCCAGTACTTC. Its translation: CASSQGVSGGQETQYF.

CDR3 sequence (DNA): TGTGCCAGCAGCCCCTTGGGCAGGGACGGCTACACCTTC. Translation: CASSPLGRDGYTF. This chain links TRBV6-5 with TRBJ1-2; D may be TRBD1 (5 bases). This CDR3 spans 13 amino acids. Trimming cost V 6 bases and J 8 bases, with 16 bases left between them. Per the germline V gene, CDR1 is MNHEY and CDR2 is SVGAGI.

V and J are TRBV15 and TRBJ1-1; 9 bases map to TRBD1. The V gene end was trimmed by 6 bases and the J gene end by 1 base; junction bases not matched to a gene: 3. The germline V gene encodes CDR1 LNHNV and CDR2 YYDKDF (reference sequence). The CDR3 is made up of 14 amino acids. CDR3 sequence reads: CATRDRGWNTEAFF. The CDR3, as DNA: TGTGCCACCAGGGACAGGGGCTGGAACACTGAAGCTTTCTTT.

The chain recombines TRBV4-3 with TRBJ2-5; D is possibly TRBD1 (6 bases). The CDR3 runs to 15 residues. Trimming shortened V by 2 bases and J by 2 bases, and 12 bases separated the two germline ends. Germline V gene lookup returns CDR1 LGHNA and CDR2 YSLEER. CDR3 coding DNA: TGCGCCAGCAGCCAATATGGGACAAGACAAGAGACCCAGTACTTC. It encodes CASSQYGTRQETQYF.

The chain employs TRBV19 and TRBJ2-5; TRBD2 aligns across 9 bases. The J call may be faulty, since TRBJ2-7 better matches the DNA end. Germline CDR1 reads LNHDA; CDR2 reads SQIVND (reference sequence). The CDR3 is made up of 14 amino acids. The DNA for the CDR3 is TGTGCCAGTGCCCAACTAGCGGGCCCATACGAGCAGTACTTC. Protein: CASAQLAGPYEQYF.

CDR3 sequence: CASSSPTSGDNEQFF. The DNA for the CDR3 is TGTGCCAGCAGCTCGCCCACTAGCGGAGACAATGAGCAGTTCTTC. The rearrangement uses TRBV7-2 and TRBJ2-1; 8 positions match TRBD2. Trimming at V came to 4 bases and at J to 5 bases, leaving 7 bases not matched to a gene. This CDR3 comprises 15 residues. CDR1 and CDR2 from the germline V gene are SGHTA and FQGNSA.

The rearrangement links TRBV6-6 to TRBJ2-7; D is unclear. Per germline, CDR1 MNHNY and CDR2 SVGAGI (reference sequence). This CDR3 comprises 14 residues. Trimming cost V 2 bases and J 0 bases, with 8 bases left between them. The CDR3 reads CASSYRQSSYEQYF. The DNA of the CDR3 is TGTGCCAGCAGTTACCGGCAGAGCTCCTACGAGCAGTACTTC.

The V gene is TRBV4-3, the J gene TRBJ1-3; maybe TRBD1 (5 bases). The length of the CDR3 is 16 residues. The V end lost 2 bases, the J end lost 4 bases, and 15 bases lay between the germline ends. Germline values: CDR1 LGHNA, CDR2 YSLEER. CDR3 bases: TGCGCCAGCAGCCAATTGGTAGGACAAGCCGGAAACACCATATATTTT. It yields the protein CASSQLVGQAGNTIYF.